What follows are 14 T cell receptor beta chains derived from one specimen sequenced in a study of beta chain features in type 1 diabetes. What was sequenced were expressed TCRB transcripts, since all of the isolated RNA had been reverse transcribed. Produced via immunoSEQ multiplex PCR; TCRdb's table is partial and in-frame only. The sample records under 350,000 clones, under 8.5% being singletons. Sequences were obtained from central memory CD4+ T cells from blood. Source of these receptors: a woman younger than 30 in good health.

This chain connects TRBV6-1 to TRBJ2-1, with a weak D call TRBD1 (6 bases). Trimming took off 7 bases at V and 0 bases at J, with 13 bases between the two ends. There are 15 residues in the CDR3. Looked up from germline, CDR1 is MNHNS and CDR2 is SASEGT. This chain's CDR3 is CASTKRGSSYNEQFF. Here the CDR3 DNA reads TGTGCCAGCACTAAAAGGGGGTCCTCCTACAATGAGCAGTTCTTC.

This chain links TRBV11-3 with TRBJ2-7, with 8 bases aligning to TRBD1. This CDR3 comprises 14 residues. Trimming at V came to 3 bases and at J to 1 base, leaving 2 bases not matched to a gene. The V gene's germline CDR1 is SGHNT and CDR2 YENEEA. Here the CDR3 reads CASSFRTGSYEQYF. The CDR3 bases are TGTGCCAGCAGCTTCAGGACAGGGTCCTACGAGCAGTACTTC.

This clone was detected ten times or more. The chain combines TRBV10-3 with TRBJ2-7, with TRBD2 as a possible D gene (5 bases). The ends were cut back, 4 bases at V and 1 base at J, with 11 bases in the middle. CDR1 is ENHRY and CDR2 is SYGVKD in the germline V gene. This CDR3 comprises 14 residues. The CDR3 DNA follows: TGTGCCATCAGTGGGGGAGACATTTCCTACGAGCAGTACTTC. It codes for CAISGGDISYEQYF.

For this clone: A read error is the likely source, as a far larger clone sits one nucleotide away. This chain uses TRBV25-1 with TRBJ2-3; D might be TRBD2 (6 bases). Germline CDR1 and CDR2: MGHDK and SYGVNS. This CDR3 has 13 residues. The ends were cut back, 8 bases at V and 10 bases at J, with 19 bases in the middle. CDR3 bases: TGTGCCAGCGCACCCGCGGGGCTCCAGGCGCAGTATTTT. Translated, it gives CASAPAGLQAQYF.

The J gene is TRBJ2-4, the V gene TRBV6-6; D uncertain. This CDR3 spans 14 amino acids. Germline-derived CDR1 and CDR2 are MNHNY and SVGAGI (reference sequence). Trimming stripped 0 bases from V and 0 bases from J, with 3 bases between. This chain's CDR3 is CASSYSGAKNIQYF. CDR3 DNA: TGTGCCAGCAGTTACTCGGGAGCCAAAAACATTCAGTACTTC.

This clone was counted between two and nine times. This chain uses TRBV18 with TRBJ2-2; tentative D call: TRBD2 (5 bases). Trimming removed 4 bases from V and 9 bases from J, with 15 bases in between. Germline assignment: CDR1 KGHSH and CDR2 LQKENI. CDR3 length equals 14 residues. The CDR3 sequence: CASSREGIEWELFF. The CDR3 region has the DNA TGTGCCAGCTCACGAGAGGGTATCGAATGGGAGCTGTTTTTT. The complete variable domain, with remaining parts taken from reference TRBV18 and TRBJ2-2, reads NAGVMQNPRHLVRRRGQEARLRCSPMKGHSHVYWYRQLPEEGLKFMVYLQKENIIDESGMPKERFSAEFPKEGPSILRIQQVVRGDSAAYFCASSREGIEWELFFGEGSRLTVL.

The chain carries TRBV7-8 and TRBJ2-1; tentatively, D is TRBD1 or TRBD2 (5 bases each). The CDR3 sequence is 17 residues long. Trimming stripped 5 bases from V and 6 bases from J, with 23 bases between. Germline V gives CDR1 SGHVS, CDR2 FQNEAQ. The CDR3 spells CASSATRVGEPRNEQFF. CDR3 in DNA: TGTGCCAGCAGCGCAACCAGGGTGGGGGAGCCACGCAATGAGCAGTTCTTC.

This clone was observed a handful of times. In DNA form, the CDR3 reads TGTGCCAGCTCACATTACGAGGCGGGAAACACCATATATTTT. Translated: CASSHYEAGNTIYF. The rearrangement links TRBV18 to TRBJ1-3; D gene unclear. Trimming removed 4 bases at V and 4 bases at J, with 11 bases between. Per the germline V gene, CDR1 is KGHSH and CDR2 is LQKENI. This CDR3 is built from 14 residues.

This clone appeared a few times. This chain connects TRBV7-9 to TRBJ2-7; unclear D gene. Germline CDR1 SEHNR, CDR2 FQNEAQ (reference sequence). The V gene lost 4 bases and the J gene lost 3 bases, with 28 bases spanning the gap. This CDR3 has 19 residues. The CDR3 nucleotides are TGTGCCAGCAGCTCAATCCGAGGCAGCTCAAACGTCCGGATCTACGAGCAGTACTTC. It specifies CASSSIRGSSNVRIYEQYF.

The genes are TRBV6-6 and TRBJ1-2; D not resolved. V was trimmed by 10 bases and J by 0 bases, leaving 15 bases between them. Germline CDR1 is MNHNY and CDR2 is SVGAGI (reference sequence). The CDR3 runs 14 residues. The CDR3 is CATLDRLANYGYTF. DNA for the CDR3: TGTGCCACCTTGGACCGGCTAGCTAACTATGGCTACACCTTC.

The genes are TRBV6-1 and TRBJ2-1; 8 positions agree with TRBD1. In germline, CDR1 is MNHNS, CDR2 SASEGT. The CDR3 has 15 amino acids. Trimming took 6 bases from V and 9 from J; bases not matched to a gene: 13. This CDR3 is CASSRTARGPFEQFF. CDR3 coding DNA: TGTGCCAGCAGCCGAACTGCCAGGGGGCCGTTTGAGCAGTTCTTC.

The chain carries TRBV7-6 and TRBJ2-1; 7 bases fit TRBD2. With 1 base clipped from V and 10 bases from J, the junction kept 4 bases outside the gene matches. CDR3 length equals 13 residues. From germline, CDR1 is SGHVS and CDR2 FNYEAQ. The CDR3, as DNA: TGTGCCAGCAGCTTAGTCGGGGAGGGAGAGCAGTTCTTC. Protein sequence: CASSLVGEGEQFF.

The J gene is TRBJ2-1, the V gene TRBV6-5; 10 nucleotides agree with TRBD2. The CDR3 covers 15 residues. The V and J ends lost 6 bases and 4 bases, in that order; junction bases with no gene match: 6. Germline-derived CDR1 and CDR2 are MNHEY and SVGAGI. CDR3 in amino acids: CASSLLAGPYNEQFF. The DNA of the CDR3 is TGTGCCAGCAGCTTACTAGCGGGGCCTTACAATGAGCAGTTCTTC.

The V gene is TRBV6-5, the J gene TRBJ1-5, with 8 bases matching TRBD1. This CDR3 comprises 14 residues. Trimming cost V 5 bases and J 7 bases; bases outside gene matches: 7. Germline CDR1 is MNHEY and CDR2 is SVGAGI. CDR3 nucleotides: TGTGCCAGCAGTAGGACAGGGCTAAACCAGCCCCAGCATTTT. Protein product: CASSRTGLNQPQHF.